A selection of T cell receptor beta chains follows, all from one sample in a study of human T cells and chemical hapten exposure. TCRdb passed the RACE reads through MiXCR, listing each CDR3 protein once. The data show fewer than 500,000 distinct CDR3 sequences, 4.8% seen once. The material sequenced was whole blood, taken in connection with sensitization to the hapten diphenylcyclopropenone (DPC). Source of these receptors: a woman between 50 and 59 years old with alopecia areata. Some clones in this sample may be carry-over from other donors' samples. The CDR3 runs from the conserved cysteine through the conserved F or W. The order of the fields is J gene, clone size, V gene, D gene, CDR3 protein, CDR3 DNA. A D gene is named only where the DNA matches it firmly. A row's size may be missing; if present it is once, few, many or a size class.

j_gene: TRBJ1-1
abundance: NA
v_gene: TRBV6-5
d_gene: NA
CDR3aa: CASTPGGPEAFF
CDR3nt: TGTGCCAGCACCCCCGGGGGGCCTGAAGCTTTCTTT

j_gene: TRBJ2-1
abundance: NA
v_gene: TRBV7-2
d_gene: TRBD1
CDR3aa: CASSSGTGLGSYNEQFF
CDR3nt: TGTGCCAGCAGCTCTGGGACAGGCTTAGGCTCCTACAATGAGCAGTTCTTC

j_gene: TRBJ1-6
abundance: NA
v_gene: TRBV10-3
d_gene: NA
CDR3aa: CAISELEGNSPLHF
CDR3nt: TGTGCCATCAGTGAGTTGGAGGGAAATTCACCCCTCCACTTT

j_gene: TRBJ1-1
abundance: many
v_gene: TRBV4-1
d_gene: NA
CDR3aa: CASSQDNGPDTEAFF
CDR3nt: TGCGCCAGCAGCCAAGATAATGGGCCGGACACTGAAGCTTTCTTT

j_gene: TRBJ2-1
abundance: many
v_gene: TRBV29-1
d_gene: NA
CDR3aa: CSVEDDSSYNEQFF
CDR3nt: TGCAGCGTTGAAGACGACTCCTCCTACAATGAGCAGTTCTTC

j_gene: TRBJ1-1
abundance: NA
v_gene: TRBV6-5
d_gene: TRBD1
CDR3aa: CASSYDGTGASTEAFF
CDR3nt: TGTGCCAGCAGTTACGACGGGACAGGGGCATCCACTGAAGCTTTCTTT

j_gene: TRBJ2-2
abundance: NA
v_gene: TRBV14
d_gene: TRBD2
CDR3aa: CASSHRLAGGTGELFF
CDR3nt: TGTGCCAGCAGCCATAGGCTAGCGGGAGGCACCGGGGAGCTGTTTTTT

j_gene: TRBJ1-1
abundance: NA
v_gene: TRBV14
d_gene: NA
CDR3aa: CASSPTGGAEAFF
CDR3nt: TGTGCCAGCAGCCCGACAGGAGGGGCTGAAGCTTTCTTT

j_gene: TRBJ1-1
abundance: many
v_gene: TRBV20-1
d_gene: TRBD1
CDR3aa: CSARRTGRNTEAFF
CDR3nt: TGCAGTGCTAGGCGGACAGGGCGAAACACTGAAGCTTTCTTT

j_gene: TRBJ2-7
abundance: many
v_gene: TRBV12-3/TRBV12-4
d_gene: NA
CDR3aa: CASSHSFREQYF
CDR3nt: TGTGCCAGCAGCCACTCGTTTAGAGAGCAGTACTTC

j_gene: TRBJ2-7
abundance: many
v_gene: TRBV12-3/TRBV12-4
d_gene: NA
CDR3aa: CASSLAREQYF
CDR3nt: TGTGCCAGCAGCTTAGCCCGCGAGCAGTACTTC

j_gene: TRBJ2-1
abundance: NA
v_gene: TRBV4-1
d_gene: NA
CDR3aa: CASSQLTDEQFF
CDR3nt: TGCGCCAGCAGCCAACTAACGGATGAGCAGTTCTTC

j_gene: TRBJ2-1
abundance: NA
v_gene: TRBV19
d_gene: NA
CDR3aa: CASSTGGISYNEQFF
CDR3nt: TGTGCCAGTAGTACGGGGGGCATTTCCTACAATGAGCAGTTCTTC

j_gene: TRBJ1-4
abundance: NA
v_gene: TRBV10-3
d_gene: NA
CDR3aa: CAISSGDGEKLFF
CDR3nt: TGTGCCATCTCCTCGGGGGACGGGGAAAAACTGTTTTTT

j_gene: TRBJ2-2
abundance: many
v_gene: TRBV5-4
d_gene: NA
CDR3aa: CASSLDSGSNTGELFF
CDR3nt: TGTGCCAGCAGCTTGGATTCGGGTTCGAACACCGGGGAGCTGTTTTTT

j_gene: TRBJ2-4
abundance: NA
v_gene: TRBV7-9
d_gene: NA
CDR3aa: CASSPSSLAKNIQYF
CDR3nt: TGTGCCAGCAGCCCATCAAGCCTAGCCAAAAACATTCAGTACTTC

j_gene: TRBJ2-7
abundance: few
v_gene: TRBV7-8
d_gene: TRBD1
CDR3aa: CASSQPKGQGAGDEQYF
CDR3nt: TGTGCCAGCAGCCAACCGAAGGGACAGGGGGCTGGCGACGAGCAGTACTTC

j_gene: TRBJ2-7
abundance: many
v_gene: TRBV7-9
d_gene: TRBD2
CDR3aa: CASSRLSGGEQYF
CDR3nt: TGTGCCAGCAGCCGACTATCCGGGGGGGAGCAGTACTTC

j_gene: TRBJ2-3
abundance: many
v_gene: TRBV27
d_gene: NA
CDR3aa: CASSLGAQPDTQYF
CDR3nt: TGTGCCAGCAGTCTGGGGGCCCAGCCGGATACGCAGTATTTT

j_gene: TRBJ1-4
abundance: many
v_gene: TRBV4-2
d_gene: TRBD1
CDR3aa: CASSQGPQGAVEKLFF
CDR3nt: TGTGCCAGCAGCCAAGGGCCCCAGGGGGCTGTGGAAAAACTGTTTTTT

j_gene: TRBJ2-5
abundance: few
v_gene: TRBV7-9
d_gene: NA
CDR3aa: CASSFEARRTQYF
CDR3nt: TGTGCCAGCAGCTTCGAGGCCCGACGGACCCAGTACTTC

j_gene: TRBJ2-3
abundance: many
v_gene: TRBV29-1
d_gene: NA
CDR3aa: CSVERDLTDTQYF
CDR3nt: TGCAGCGTTGAAAGGGACCTCACAGATACGCAGTATTTT

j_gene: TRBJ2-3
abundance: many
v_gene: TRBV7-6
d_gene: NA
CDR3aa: CASSYSGDTDTQYF
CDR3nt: TGTGCCAGCAGCTATAGCGGAGACACAGATACGCAGTATTTT

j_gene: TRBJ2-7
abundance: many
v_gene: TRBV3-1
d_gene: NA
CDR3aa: CASSRTGSFGHEQYF
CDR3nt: TGTGCCAGCAGCCGGACGGGCAGTTTCGGGCACGAGCAGTACTTC

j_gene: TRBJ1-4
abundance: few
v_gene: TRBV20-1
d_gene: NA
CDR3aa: CSANDGGGEKLFF
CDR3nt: TGCAGTGCGAATGATGGGGGCGGTGAAAAACTGTTTTTT

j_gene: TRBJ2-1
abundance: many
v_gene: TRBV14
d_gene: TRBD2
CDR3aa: CASSQAMTSGRPYNEQFF
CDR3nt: TGTGCCAGCAGCCAAGCCATGACTAGCGGGAGGCCCTACAATGAGCAGTTCTTC

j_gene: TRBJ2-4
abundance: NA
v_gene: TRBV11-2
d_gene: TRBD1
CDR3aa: CASSPEGTGILAKNIQYF
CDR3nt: TGTGCCAGCAGCCCCGAGGGGACAGGGATTCTAGCCAAAAACATTCAGTACTTC

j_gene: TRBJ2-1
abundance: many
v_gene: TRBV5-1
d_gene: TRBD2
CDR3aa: CASSRGGSIDEQFF
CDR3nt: TGCGCCAGCAGCCGGGGGGGCAGTATCGATGAGCAGTTCTTC

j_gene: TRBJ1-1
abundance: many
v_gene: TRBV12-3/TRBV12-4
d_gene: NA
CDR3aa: CASSPGPETEAFF
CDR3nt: TGTGCCAGCAGTCCAGGGCCGGAGACTGAAGCTTTCTTT

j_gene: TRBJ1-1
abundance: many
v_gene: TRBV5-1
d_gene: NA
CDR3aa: CASSVRENTEAFF
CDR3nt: TGCGCCAGCAGCGTCAGGGAGAACACTGAAGCTTTCTTT

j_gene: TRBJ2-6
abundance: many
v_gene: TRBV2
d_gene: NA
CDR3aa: CASSAQVPSGANVLTF
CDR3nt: TGTGCCAGCAGTGCACAGGTACCCTCTGGGGCCAACGTCCTGACTTTC

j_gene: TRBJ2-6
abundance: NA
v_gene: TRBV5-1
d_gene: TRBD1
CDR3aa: CASSTWTGATSGANVLTF
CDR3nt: TGCGCCAGCAGCACCTGGACAGGGGCGACCTCTGGGGCCAACGTCCTGACTTTC

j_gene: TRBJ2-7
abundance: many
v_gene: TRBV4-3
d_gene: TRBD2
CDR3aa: CASSLQRETGEQYF
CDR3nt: TGCGCCAGCAGCTTACAGCGGGAGACAGGCGAGCAGTACTTC

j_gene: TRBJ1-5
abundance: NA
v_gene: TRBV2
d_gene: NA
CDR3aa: CASSVEGGGQPQHF
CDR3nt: TGTGCCAGCAGCGTGGAGGGTGGAGGGCAGCCCCAGCATTTT

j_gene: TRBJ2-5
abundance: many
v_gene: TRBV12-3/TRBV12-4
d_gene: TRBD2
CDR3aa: CASSSRTSGSGETQYF
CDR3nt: TGTGCCAGCAGTTCCCGGACTAGCGGGAGCGGGGAGACCCAGTACTTC

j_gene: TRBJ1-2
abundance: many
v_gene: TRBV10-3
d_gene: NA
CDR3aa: CAISEETHYGYTF
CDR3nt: TGTGCCATCAGTGAAGAGACACACTATGGCTACACCTTC

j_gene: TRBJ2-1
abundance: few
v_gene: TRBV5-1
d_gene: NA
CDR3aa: CASSLDGRVYNEQFF
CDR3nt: TGCGCCAGCAGTTTGGACGGAAGAGTCTACAATGAGCAGTTCTTC

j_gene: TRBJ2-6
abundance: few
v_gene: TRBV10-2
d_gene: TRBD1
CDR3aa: CASSSRDRGSGANVLTF
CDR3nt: TGCGCCAGCAGTTCTCGGGACAGGGGGTCTGGGGCCAACGTCCTGACTTTC

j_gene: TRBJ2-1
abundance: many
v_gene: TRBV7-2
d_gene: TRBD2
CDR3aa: CASKTSGLSYEQFF
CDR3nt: TGTGCCAGCAAAACTAGCGGTTTGTCCTATGAGCAGTTCTTC

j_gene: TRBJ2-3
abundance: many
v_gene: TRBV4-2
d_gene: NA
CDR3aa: CASSQGTGTDTQYF
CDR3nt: TGTGCCAGCAGCCAAGGGACAGGCACAGATACGCAGTATTTT

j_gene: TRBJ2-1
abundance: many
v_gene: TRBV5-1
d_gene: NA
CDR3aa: CASSPHGGGAVNEQFF
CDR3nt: TGCGCCAGCAGCCCCCATGGTGGGGGGGCGGTGAATGAGCAGTTCTTC

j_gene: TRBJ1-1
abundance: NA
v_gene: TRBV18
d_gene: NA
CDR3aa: CASSYSRGTPNAEAFF
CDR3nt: TGTGCCAGCTCTTACTCGCGAGGGACTCCCAATGCTGAAGCTTTCTTT

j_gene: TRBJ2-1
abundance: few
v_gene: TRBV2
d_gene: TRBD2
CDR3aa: CASRAFGAGGPDEQFF
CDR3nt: TGTGCCAGCAGGGCGTTTGGAGCGGGAGGGCCTGATGAGCAGTTCTTC

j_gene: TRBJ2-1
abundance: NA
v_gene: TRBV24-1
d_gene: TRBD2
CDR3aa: CATRGLAGHNEQFF
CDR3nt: TGTGCCACCAGGGGACTAGCGGGGCACAATGAGCAGTTCTTC

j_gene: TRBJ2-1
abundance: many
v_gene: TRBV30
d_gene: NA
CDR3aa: CAWSVSHNEQFF
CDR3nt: TGTGCCTGGAGTGTATCTCACAATGAGCAGTTCTTC

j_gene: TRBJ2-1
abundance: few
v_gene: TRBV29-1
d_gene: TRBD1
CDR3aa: CSTLGQGAYNEQFF
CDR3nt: TGCAGCACACTCGGGCAGGGGGCCTACAATGAGCAGTTCTTC

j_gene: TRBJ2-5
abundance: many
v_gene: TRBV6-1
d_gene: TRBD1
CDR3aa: CASRSRDRLYQETQYF
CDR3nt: TGTGCCAGCAGGTCCCGGGACAGGCTGTACCAAGAGACCCAGTACTTC

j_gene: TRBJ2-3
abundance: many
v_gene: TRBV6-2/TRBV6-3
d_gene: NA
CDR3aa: CASSYSPAASTDTQYF
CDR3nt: TGTGCCAGCAGTTACTCCCCCGCGGCAAGCACAGATACGCAGTATTTT

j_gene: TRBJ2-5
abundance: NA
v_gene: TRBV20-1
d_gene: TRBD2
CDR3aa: CSARLVRGGQTQYF
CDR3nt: TGCAGTGCTAGACTAGTACGGGGGGGCCAGACCCAGTACTTC

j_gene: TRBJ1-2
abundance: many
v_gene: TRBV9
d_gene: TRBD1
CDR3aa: CASSLAVQDRAGGYTF
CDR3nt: TGTGCCAGCAGCCTAGCCGTCCAGGACAGGGCTGGCGGCTACACCTTC

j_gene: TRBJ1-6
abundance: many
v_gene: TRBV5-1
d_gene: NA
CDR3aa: CASSSELLTSPLHF
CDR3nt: TGCGCCAGCAGCTCTGAACTCTTAACCTCACCCCTCCACTTT

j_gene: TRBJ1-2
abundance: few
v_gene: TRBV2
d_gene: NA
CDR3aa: CASSEERQDPYGYTF
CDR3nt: TGTGCCAGCAGTGAAGAGAGACAGGATCCCTATGGCTACACCTTC

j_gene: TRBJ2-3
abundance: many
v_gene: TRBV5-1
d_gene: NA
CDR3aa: CASSLSNFDTQYF
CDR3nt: TGCGCCAGCAGCTTGTCGAATTTTGATACGCAGTATTTT

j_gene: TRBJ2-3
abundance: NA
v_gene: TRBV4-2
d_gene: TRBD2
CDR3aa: CASSQEGTRFLPDTQYF
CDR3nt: TGTGCCAGCAGCCAAGAGGGGACTAGGTTTTTGCCAGATACGCAGTATTTT

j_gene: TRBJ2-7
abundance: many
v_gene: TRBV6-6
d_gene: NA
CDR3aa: CASSYPESYEQYF
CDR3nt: TGTGCCAGCAGTTACCCCGAATCCTACGAGCAGTACTTC

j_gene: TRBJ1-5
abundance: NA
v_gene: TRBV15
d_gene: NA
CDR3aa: CATSREQGVNQPQHF
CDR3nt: TGTGCCACCAGCAGAGAACAGGGAGTTAATCAGCCCCAGCATTTT

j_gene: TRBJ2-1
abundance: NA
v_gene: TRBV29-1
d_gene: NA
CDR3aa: CSGTGRREQFF
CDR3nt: TGCAGCGGTACAGGGAGGCGCGAGCAGTTCTTC

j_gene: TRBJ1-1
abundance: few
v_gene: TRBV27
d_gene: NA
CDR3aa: CASSKWGNTEAFF
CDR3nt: TGTGCCAGCAGTAAGTGGGGGAACACTGAAGCTTTCTTT

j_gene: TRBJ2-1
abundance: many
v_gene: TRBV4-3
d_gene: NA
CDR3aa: CASSRRGAGYEQFF
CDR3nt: TGCGCCAGCAGCAGACGGGGGGCCGGCTATGAGCAGTTCTTC